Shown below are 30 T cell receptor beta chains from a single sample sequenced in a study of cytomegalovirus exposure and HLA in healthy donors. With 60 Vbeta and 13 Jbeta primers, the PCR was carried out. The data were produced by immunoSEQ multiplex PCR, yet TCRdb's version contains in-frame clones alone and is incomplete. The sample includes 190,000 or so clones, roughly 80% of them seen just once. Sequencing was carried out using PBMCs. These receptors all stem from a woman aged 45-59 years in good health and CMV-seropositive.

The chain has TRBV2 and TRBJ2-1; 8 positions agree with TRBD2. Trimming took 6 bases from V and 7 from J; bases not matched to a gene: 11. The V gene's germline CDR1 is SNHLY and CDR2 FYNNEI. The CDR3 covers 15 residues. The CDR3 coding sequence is TGTGCCAGCAGGGGCATAGCGGGGCCCACGAATGAGCAGTTCTTC. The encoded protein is CASRGIAGPTNEQFF.

The CDR3 here is CASSSSTGEGYGYTF. CDR3 bases: TGTGCCAGCAGCTCCTCGACAGGGGAGGGTTATGGCTACACCTTC. The chain has TRBV11-2 and TRBJ1-2; TRBD1 aligns across 8 bases. Per the germline V gene, CDR1 is SGHAT and CDR2 is FQNNGV. J lost 5 bases, V lost 4 bases, and 9 bases had no gene match. This CDR3 is built from 15 residues.

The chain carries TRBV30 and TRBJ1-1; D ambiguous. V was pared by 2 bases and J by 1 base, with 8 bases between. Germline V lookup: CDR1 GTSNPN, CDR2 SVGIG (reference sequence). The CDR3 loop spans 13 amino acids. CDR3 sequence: CAWSTRPNTEAFF. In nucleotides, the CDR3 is TGTGCCTGGAGTACCAGGCCGAACACTGAAGCTTTCTTT.

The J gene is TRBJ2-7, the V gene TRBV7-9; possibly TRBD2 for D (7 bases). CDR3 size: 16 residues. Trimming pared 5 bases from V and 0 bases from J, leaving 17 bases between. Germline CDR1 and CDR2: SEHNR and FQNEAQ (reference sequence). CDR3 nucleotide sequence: TGTGCCAGCAGCCGAGGGGGGAAGCGGGGCTCCTACGAGCAGTACTTC. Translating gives CASSRGGKRGSYEQYF.

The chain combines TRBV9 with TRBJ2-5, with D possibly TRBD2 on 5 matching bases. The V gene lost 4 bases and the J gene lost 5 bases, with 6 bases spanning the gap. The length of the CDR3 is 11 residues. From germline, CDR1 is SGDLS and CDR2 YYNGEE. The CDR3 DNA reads TGTGCCAGCAGCCCGGGGGAGACCCAGTACTTC. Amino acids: CASSPGETQYF.

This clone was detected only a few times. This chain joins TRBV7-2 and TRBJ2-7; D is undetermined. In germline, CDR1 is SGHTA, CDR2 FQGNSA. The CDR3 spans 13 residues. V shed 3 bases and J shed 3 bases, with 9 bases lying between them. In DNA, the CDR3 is TGTGCCAGCAGCTTGTTCCCCAGCTACGAGCAGTACTTC. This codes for CASSLFPSYEQYF.

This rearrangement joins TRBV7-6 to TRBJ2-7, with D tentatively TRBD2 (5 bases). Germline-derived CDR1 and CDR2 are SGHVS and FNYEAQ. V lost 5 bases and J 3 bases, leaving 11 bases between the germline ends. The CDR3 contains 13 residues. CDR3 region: CASSPGLGYEQYF. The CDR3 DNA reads TGTGCCAGCAGCCCTGGACTCGGCTACGAGCAGTACTTC.

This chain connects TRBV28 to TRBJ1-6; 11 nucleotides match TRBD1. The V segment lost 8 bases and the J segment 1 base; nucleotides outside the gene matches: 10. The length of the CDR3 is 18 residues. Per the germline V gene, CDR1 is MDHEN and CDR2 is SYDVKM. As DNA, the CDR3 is TGTGCCAGCCTAACCGGGACAGGGGGGCTGTCCTATAATTCACCCCTCCACTTT. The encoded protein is CASLTGTGGLSYNSPLHF.

CDR3 sequence (DNA): TGTGCCATCAGTCCCGGTAACTATGGCTACACCTTC. It translates to CAISPGNYGYTF. The J gene is TRBJ1-2, the V gene TRBV10-3; D unclear. The germline gives CDR1 ENHRY, CDR2 SYGVKD. Trimming cost V 5 bases and J 1 base, with 5 bases left between them. This CDR3 is built from 12 residues.

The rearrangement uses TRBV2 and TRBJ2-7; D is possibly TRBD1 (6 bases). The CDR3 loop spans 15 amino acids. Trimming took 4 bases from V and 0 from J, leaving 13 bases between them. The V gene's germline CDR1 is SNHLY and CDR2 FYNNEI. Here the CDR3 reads CASSVSTGSSYEQYF. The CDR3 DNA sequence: TGTGCCAGCAGTGTTTCCACAGGGAGCTCCTACGAGCAGTACTTC.

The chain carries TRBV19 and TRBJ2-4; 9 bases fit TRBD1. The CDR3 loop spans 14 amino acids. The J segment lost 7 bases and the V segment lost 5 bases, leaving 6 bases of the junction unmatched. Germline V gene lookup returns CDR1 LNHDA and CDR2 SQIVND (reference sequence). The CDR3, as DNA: TGTGCCAGTAGTCACCGGGACAGGGCTAACATTCAGTACTTC. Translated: CASSHRDRANIQYF.

The CDR3 is CASSIQPGKGSYGYTF. CDR3 DNA sequence: TGTGCCAGCAGCATTCAACCGGGAAAAGGATCCTATGGCTACACCTTC. V gene TRBV7-9 combines with J gene TRBJ1-2; D is uncertain. CDR3 length: 16 residues. Germline values: CDR1 SEHNR, CDR2 FQNEAQ (reference sequence). Trimming took 5 bases from V and 4 from J, leaving 20 bases between them.

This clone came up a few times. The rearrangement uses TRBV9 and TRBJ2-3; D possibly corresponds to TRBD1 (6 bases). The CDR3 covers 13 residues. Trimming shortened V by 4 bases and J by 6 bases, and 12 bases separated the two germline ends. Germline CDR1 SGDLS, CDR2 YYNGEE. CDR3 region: CASSSRGADTQYF. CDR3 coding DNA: TGTGCCAGCAGCTCCAGGGGAGCGGATACGCAGTATTTT.

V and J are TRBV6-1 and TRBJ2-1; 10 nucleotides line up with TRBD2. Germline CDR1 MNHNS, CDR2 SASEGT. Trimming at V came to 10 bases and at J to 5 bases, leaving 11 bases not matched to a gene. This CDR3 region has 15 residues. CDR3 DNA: TGTGCCACCATGAGCGGGAGGGCCGTTCACAATGAGCAGTTCTTC. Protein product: CATMSGRAVHNEQFF.

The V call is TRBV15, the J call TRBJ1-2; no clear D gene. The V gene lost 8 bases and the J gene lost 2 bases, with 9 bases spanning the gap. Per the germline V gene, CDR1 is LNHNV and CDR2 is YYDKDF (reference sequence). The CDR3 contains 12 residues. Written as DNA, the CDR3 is TGTGCCACCCTATCCCAAAACTATGGCTACACCTTC. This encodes CATLSQNYGYTF. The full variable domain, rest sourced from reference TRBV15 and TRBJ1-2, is DAMVIQNPRYQVTQFGKPVTLSCSQTLNHNVMYWYQQKSSQAPKLLFHYYDKDFNNEADTPDNFQSRRPNTSFCFLDIRSPGLGDTAMYLCATLSQNYGYTFGSGTRLTVV.

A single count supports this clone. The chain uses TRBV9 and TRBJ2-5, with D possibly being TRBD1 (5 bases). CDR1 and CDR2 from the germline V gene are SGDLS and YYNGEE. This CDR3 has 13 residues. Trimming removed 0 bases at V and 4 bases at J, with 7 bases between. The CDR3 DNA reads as TGTGCCAGCAGCGTAGATCAGGGAGAGACCCAGTACTTC. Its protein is CASSVDQGETQYF.

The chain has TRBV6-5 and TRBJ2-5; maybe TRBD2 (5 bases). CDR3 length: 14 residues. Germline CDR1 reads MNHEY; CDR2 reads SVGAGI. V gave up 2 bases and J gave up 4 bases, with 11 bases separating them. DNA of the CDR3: TGTGCCAGCAGTTACGGAGAGGGCGTAGAGACCCAGTACTTC. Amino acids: CASSYGEGVETQYF.

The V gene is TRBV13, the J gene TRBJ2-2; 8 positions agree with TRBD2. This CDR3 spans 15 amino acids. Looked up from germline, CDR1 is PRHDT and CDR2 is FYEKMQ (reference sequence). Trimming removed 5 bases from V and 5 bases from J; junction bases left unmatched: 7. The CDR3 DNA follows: TGTGCCAGCAGCCTCCGGGGGGGCGAGACCGGGGAGCTGTTTTTT. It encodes CASSLRGGETGELFF.

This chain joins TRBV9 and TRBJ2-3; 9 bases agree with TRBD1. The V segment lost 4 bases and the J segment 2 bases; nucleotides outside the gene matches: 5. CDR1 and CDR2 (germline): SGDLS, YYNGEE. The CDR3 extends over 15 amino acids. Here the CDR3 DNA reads TGTGCCAGCAGCCCGCGGACAGGGGACACAGATACGCAGTATTTT. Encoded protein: CASSPRTGDTDTQYF. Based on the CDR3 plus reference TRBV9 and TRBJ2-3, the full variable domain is DSGVTQTPKHLITATGQRVTLRCSPRSGDLSVYWYQQSLDQGLQFLIQYYNGEERAKGNILERFSAQQFPDLHSELNLSSLELGDSALYFCASSPRTGDTDTQYFGPGTRLTVL.

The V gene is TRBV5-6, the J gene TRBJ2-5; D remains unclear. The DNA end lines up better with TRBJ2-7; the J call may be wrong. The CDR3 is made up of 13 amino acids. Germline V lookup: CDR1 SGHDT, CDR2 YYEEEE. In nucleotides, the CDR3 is TGTGCCAGCAGCTTTGGGCTAGCCTACGAGCAGTACTTC. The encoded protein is CASSFGLAYEQYF.

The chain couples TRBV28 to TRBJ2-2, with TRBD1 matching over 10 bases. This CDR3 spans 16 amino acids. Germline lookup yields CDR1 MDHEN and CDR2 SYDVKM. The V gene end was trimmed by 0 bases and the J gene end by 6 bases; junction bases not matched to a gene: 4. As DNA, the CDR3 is TGTGCCAGCAGTTTATGGACAGGGGGCGAGGCCGGGGAGCTGTTTTTT. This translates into CASSLWTGGEAGELFF.

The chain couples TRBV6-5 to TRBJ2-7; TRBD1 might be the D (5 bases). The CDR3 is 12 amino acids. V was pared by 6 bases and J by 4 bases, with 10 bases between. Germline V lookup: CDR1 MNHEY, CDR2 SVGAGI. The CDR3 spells CASSANRYEQYF. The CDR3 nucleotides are TGTGCCAGCAGCGCTAACAGGTACGAGCAGTACTTC.

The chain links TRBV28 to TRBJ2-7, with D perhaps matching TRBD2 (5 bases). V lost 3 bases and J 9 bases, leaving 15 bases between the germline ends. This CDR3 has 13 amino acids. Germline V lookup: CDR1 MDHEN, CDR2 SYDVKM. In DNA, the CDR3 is TGTGCCAGCAGTTTCCGGGGTTTGAGCGGGCAGTACTTC. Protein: CASSFRGLSGQYF. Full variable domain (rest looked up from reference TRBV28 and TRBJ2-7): DVKVTQSSRYLVKRTGEKVFLECVQDMDHENMFWYRQDPGLGLRLIYFSYDVKMKEKGDIPEGYSVSREKKERFSLILESASTNQTSMYLCASSFRGLSGQYFGPGTRLTVT.

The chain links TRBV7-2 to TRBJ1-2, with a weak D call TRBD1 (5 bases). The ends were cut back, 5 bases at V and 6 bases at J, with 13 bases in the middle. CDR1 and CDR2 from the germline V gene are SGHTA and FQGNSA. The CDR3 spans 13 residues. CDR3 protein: CASSLDIFHGYTF. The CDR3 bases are TGTGCCAGCAGCCTGGACATATTCCATGGCTACACCTTC.

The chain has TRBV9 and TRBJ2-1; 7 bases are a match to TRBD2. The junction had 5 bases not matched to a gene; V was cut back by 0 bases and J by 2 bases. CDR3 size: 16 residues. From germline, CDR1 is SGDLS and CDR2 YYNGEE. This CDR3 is CASSVDASGPYNEQFF. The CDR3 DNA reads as TGTGCCAGCAGCGTAGACGCTAGCGGTCCCTACAATGAGCAGTTCTTC.

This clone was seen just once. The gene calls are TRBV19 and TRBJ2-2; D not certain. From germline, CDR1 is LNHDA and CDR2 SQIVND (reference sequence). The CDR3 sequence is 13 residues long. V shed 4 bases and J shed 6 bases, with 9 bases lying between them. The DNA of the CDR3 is TGTGCCAGTAGTAGGAGACCCTCCGGGGAGCTGTTTTTT. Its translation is CASSRRPSGELFF.

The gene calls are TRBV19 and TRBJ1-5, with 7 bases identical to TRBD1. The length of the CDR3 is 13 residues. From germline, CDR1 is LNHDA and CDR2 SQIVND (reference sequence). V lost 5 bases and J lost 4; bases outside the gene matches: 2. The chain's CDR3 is CASSLQGNQPQHF. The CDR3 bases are TGTGCCAGTAGTTTACAGGGGAATCAGCCCCAGCATTTT.

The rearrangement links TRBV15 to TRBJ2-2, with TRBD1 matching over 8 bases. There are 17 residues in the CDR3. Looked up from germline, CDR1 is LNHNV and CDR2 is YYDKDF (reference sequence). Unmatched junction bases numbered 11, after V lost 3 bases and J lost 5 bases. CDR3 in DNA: TGTGCCACCAGCAGCGAAGGACAGGGAGGTGATACCGGGGAGCTGTTTTTT. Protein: CATSSEGQGGDTGELFF.

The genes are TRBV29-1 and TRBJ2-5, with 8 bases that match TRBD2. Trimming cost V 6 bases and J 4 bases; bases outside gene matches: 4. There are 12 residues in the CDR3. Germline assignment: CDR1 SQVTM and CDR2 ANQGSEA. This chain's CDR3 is CSVRAGAETQYF. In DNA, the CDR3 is TGCAGCGTCCGAGCGGGGGCAGAGACCCAGTACTTC.

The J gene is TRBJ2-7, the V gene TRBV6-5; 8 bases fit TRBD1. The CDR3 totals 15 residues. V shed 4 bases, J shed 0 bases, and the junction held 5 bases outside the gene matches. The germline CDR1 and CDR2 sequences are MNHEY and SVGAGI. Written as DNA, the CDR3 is TGTGCCAGCAGTTTTACCGGGACAGGCTCCTACGAGCAGTACTTC. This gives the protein CASSFTGTGSYEQYF.